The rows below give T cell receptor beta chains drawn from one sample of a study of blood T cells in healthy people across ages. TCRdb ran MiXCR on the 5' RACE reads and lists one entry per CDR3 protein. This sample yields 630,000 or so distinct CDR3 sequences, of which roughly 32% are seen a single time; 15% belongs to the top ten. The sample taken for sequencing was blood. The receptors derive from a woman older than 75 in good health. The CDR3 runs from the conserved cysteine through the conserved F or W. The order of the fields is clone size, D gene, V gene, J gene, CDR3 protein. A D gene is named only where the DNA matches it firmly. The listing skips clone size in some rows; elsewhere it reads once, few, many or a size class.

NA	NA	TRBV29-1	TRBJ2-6	CSVEETGPGANVLTF
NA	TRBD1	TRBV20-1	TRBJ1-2	CSAQEPTGALNYGYTF
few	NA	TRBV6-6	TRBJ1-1	CASTPGTASGAFF
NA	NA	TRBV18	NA	CASSPTDSPDVEQYF
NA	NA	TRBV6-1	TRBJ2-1	CASSSGGQTGEQFF
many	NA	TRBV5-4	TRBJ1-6	CASSLDRWDNSPLHF
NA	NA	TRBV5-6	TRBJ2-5	CASSLNRDGVSYQETQYF
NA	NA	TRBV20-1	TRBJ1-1	CSAQNWGTEAFF
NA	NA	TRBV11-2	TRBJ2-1	CASQASRHFNEQFF
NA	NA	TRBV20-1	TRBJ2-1	CSARDQVGRGGNEQFF
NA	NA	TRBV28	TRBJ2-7	CVSSPLRGGLYEQYF
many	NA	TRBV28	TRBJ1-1	CASSLWGGTEAFF
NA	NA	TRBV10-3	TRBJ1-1	CAAGRGNTEAFF
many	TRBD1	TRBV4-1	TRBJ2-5	CASSSGTGGVETQYF
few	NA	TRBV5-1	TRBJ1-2	CASSLDPEPCYDYTF
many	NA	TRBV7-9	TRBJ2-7	CASSSPGSLSYEQYF
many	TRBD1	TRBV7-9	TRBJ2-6	CASSLGIQGAIGANVLTF
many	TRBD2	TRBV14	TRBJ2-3	CASSVRLAGFGTQYF
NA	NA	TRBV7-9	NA	CASSSVGGGSSYNEQYF
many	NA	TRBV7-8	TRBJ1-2	CASSLDAGSSGYTF
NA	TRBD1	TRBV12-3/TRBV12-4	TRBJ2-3	CASSLGDRARTDTQYF
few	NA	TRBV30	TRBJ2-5	CACHGGRGPQETQYF
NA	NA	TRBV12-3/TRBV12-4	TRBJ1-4	CASSTRRGAGHEKLFF
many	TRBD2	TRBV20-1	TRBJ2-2	CSADTSGEPGELFF
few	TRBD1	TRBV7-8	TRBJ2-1	CATGTAQAYNEQFF
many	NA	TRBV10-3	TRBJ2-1	CAISEPTGEQFF
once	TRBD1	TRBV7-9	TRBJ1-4	CASNTGTVAEKLFF
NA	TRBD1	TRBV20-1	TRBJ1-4	CSAHDRVGEKLFF
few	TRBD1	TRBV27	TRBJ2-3	CASSLSSGQVTRASGTQYF
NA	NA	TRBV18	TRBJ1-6	CANSLDSSNSPLHF
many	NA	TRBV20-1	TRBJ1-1	CSAVMNTEAFF
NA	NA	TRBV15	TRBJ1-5	CATSYSRGQWGNQPQHF
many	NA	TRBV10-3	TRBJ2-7	CAISEYFRGQTTYEQYF
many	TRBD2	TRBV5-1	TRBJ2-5	CASSSPAGEETQYF